One sample yielded the 32 T cell receptor beta chains listed below, sequenced in a study of T cells in Graves' hyperthyroidism and ophthalmopathy. RNA transcripts gave rise to amplified TCR beta CDR3 regions. HTBI primers were employed in a first-round RT-PCR of the TCR CDR3. TCRdb re-analysed the multiplex PCR reads in MiXCR, keeping a single row per CDR3 protein. The sample gives under 350,000 distinct CDR3 sequences, over 15% of which show up once; over 45% is in the top ten. The specimen sequenced was blood. The receptors here all came from a woman in her sixties or seventies with Graves' ophthalmopathy.

This clonotype was recorded many times. The V and J genes are TRBV20-1 and TRBJ2-3; weak D call: TRBD1 (6 bases). Trimming cost V 2 bases and J 5 bases, with 11 bases left between them. The V gene's germline CDR1 is DFQATT and CDR2 SNEGSKA (reference sequence). The CDR3 runs 13 residues. CDR3 sequence reads: CSARNRVRDTQYF. The CDR3 DNA is TGCAGTGCTAGAAACAGGGTTAGAGATACGCAGTATTTT.

This clonotype was picked up a small number of times. J is TRBJ2-7 and V is TRBV27, with TRBD2 matching over 7 bases. CDR3 length: 16 amino acids. The V segment lost 5 bases and the J segment 7 bases; nucleotides outside the gene matches: 17. Germline CDR1 reads MNHEY; CDR2 reads SMNVEV (reference sequence). The CDR3 loop is CASSVRRGGVWGEQYF. In DNA, the CDR3 is TGTGCCAGCAGTGTTCGGCGTGGGGGGGTATGGGGTGAGCAGTACTTC.

This clonotype occurred many times. The chain couples TRBV7-9 to TRBJ1-6; tentatively, D is TRBD1 (6 bases). V lost 5 bases and J lost 12, with 23 bases in between. CDR1 and CDR2 (germline): SEHNR, FQNEAQ (reference sequence). The CDR3 runs to 16 residues. The CDR3 protein is CASSRDPPQGLRPLHF. The CDR3 region has the DNA TGTGCCAGCAGCAGAGACCCTCCACAGGGACTAAGACCCCTCCACTTT.

This clonotype was seen ten or more times. This chain joins TRBV12-3 or TRBV12-4 and TRBJ1-2; 8 bases fit TRBD1. This CDR3 is built from 16 residues. V lost 3 bases to trimming and J lost 7 bases; unmatched junction nucleotides: 13. CDR3 nucleotides: TGTGCCAGCAGTTTCCTGCCACGGACAGGGATTGTTGGCTACACCTTC. Amino acids: CASSFLPRTGIVGYTF.

The rearrangement uses TRBV4-3 and TRBJ2-7; 8 positions match TRBD2. CDR1 is LGHNA, CDR2 YSLEER, per germline. The CDR3 is 16 residues long. Trimming took 1 base from V and 2 from J; bases not matched to a gene: 7. Written as DNA, the CDR3 is TGCGCCAGCAGCCAAGCTGACGGGAGGGCCACCTACGAGCAGTACTTC. Translation gives CASSQADGRATYEQYF.

The sample holds a few counts of this clonotype. V is TRBV25-1 and J is TRBJ1-5, with 7 bases matching TRBD1. The CDR3 extends over 16 amino acids. Trimming cost V 6 bases and J 0 bases; bases outside gene matches: 8. Germline V gives CDR1 MGHDK, CDR2 SYGVNS. DNA of the CDR3: TGTGCCAGCAGCGACTCCGACAGGGCTAGCAATCAGCCCCAGCATTTT. The encoded protein is CASSDSDRASNQPQHF.

The V and J genes are TRBV3-1 and TRBJ2-5; possibly TRBD2 for D (6 bases). The CDR3 is made up of 12 amino acids. Germline loops: CDR1 LGHDT, CDR2 YNNKEL (reference sequence). V shed 7 bases and J shed 6 bases, with 12 bases lying between them. CDR3 amino acids: CASTLAAQTQYF. CDR3 DNA sequence: TGTGCCAGCACCTTAGCGGCTCAGACCCAGTACTTC.

In its sample, this clonotype was seen many times. The V gene is TRBV6-2 or TRBV6-3, the J gene TRBJ1-2, with D uncertain. V was clipped by 0 bases and J by 1 base, with 9 bases between them. The CDR3 runs 15 residues. Germline lookup yields CDR1 MNHEY and CDR2 SVGEGT. The CDR3 loop is CASSYSPTGNYGYTF. CDR3 DNA sequence: TGTGCCAGCAGTTACTCCCCGACCGGTAACTATGGCTACACCTTC.

This clonotype has a handful of counts. The rearrangement links TRBV10-1 to TRBJ2-2; D tentatively reads TRBD1 or TRBD2 (7 bases each). The V gene lost 8 bases and the J gene lost 4 bases, with 26 bases spanning the gap. CDR1 WNHNN and CDR2 SYGVQD come from the germline V gene (reference sequence). This CDR3 is 18 amino acids long. In DNA form, the CDR3 reads TGCGCCAGCGACCCGGGACAGCGGGCGAGACTAGCCACCGGGGAGCTGTTTTTT. Protein sequence: CASDPGQRARLATGELFF.

The table lists this clonotype with many counts. The V gene is TRBV4-2, the J gene TRBJ2-5, with a weak D call TRBD1 (5 bases). The V end lost 1 base, the J end lost 2 bases, and 5 bases lay between the germline ends. Germline V gives CDR1 LGHNA, CDR2 YNFKEQ. There are 13 residues in the CDR3. CDR3 sequence reads: CASSQGQQETQYF. In DNA, the CDR3 is TGTGCCAGCAGCCAAGGACAGCAAGAGACCCAGTACTTC.

In its sample, this clonotype was seen many times. J is TRBJ1-2 and V is TRBV24-1; D remains ambiguous. The CDR3 totals 13 residues. CDR1 and CDR2 (germline): KGHDR, SFDVKD. V shed 5 bases and J shed 1 base, with 7 bases lying between them. As DNA, the CDR3 is TGTGCCACCAGTGGGTCAGATAACTATGGCTACACCTTC. It yields the protein CATSGSDNYGYTF.

This clonotype was recorded many times. The chain joins TRBV2 to TRBJ2-3; D not certain. Between the trimmed V and J ends, which lost 2 bases and 3 bases, there was a span of 9 bases. CDR1 and CDR2 from the germline V gene are SNHLY and FYNNEI. The CDR3 is 14 residues long. The DNA of the CDR3 is TGTGCCAGCAGTGAACAGGCTTTTACAGATACGCAGTATTTT. Its translation: CASSEQAFTDTQYF.

This clonotype was picked up many times. This chain joins TRBV7-2 and TRBJ2-1; 9 bases agree with TRBD1. The germline V gene encodes CDR1 SGHTA and CDR2 FQGNSA. The CDR3 length is 14 residues. V was pared by 1 base and J by 10 bases, with 5 bases of the junction left unmatched. CDR3 nucleotide sequence: TGTGCCAGCAGCTTAGACCCCGGGACAGGGGAGCAGTTCTTC. This encodes CASSLDPGTGEQFF.

The chain combines TRBV7-3 with TRBJ2-1; 11 bases match TRBD2. The length of the CDR3 is 15 residues. The trim removed 5 bases at V and 10 bases at J, leaving 10 bases unmatched. Germline V gene data show CDR1 as SGHTA and CDR2 as FQGTGA. The CDR3 nucleotides are TGTGCCAGCAGCAAAACGGGGACTAGCGGAGAAGAGCAGTTCTTC. Protein sequence: CASSKTGTSGEEQFF.

This clonotype has at least ten counts. The chain is built from TRBV6-1 and TRBJ2-2; TRBD2 agrees at 10 bases. The V gene's germline CDR1 is MNHNS and CDR2 SASEGT. The ends lost 6 bases at V and 5 bases at J; junction bases unmatched: 9. The CDR3 runs to 16 residues. The CDR3 region is CASRSLAGGYTGELFF. CDR3 bases: TGTGCCAGCAGGTCTTTAGCGGGAGGATATACCGGGGAGCTGTTTTTT.

The table lists this clonotype with a few counts. V usage is TRBV3-1 and J usage is TRBJ1-2; tentatively, D is TRBD1 (6 bases). With 1 base removed from V and 4 bases from J, the gap between germline ends came to 13 bases. CDR1 is LGHDT, CDR2 YNNKEL, per germline (reference sequence). This CDR3 has 15 amino acids. Written as DNA, the CDR3 is TGTGCCAGCAGCCAAGGTCTACAGGGAGGCTATGGCTACACCTTC. Its protein product is CASSQGLQGGYGYTF.

About this clonotype itself: A read error is possible here, since a much larger clone lies one base away. This chain connects TRBV6-5 to TRBJ1-2; 11 bases map to TRBD1. CDR1 is MNHEY and CDR2 is SVGAGI in the germline V gene. The CDR3 is 15 residues long. V lost 2 bases and J lost 6; bases outside the gene matches: 5. CDR3 DNA sequence: TGTGCCAGCAGTTACGCCTCGGGACAGGGGGATGGCTACACCTTC. It encodes CASSYASGQGDGYTF.

This clonotype was seen repeatedly, ten times or more. CDR3 sequence reads: CASSLRAGTSGGYEQFF. The DNA of the CDR3 is TGTGCCAGCAGCTTAAGGGCCGGGACTAGCGGGGGATATGAGCAGTTCTTC. The rearrangement joins TRBV7-2 to TRBJ2-1; TRBD2 agrees at 14 bases. CDR1 SGHTA and CDR2 FQGNSA come from the germline V gene. The CDR3 covers 17 residues. V shed 2 bases, J shed 8 bases, and the junction held 8 bases outside the gene matches. Supplemented by reference TRBV7-2 and TRBJ2-1, the full variable domain reads GAGVSQSPSNKVTEKGKDVELRCDPISGHTALYWYRQSLGQGLEFLIYFQGNSAPDKSGLPSDRFSAERTGGSVSTLTIQRTQQEDSAVYLCASSLRAGTSGGYEQFFGPGTRLTVL.

This clonotype was counted at least ten times. V and J are TRBV5-6 and TRBJ2-1; weak D call: TRBD2 (6 bases). Germline V gives CDR1 SGHDT, CDR2 YYEEEE. The CDR3 runs to 13 residues. Trimming left V 1 base short and J 7 bases short, with 9 bases between. The CDR3 region has the DNA TGTGCCAGCAGCTTGCGACTAGTTAATGAGCAGTTCTTC. Protein product: CASSLRLVNEQFF.

This clonotype was seen many times. The CDR3 reads CASSSGPASNQPQHF. As DNA, the CDR3 is TGTGCCAGCAGCTCAGGACCCGCTAGCAATCAGCCCCAGCATTTT. The chain links TRBV12-3 or TRBV12-4 to TRBJ1-5; no clear D. This CDR3 has 15 amino acids. V was pared by 6 bases and J by 0 bases, with 12 bases between.

V is TRBV10-2 and J is TRBJ1-5; 9 bases match TRBD1. The CDR3 is made up of 15 amino acids. Per germline, CDR1 WSHSY and CDR2 SAAADI. Unmatched junction bases numbered 8, after V lost 2 bases and J lost 9 bases. The CDR3 DNA follows: TGCGCCAGCAGTGAGAGTGGTGACAGGGGGTTGCCCCAGCATTTT. Its protein product is CASSESGDRGLPQHF.

In this sample, this clonotype turned up many times. V and J are TRBV7-9 and TRBJ2-7, with 13 bases fitting TRBD2. Unmatched junction bases numbered 11, after V lost 8 bases and J lost 4 bases. Germline V gene lookup returns CDR1 SEHNR and CDR2 FQNEAQ (reference sequence). The CDR3 covers 16 residues. The CDR3 coding sequence is TGTGCCAGCTCCCCGACCGGGACTAGCGGGAAGTACGAGCAGTACTTC. Translation: CASSPTGTSGKYEQYF.

This clonotype has a count of ten or more. The chain couples TRBV10-3 to TRBJ1-1; TRBD1 might be the D (5 bases). The germline gives CDR1 ENHRY, CDR2 SYGVKD. This CDR3 comprises 16 residues. V was cut by 2 bases and J by 4 bases, with 17 bases left in between. CDR3 sequence reads: CAISEGGAGLVTEAFF. CDR3 nucleotide sequence: TGTGCCATCAGTGAGGGGGGTGCGGGGCTTGTCACTGAAGCTTTCTTT.

This clonotype was observed at least ten times. The rearrangement joins TRBV2 to TRBJ1-2; D perhaps matches TRBD1 (5 bases). V gave up 1 base and J gave up 3 bases, with 9 bases separating them. CDR3 size: 14 residues. Germline assignment: CDR1 SNHLY and CDR2 FYNNEI. The DNA for the CDR3 is TGTGCCAGCAGTGAAGGGGCAGGGTACTATGGCTACACCTTC. Its protein is CASSEGAGYYGYTF.

This clonotype was detected ten times or more. This chain links TRBV6-1 with TRBJ1-2, with TRBD1 identical over 7 bases. Germline-derived CDR1 and CDR2 are MNHNS and SASEGT. The CDR3 totals 13 residues. J was trimmed by 6 bases and V by 7 bases; bases with no gene match: 8. CDR3 in amino acids: CASTPRGGDGYTF. As DNA, the CDR3 is TGTGCCAGCACCCCCCGAGGGGGCGATGGCTACACCTTC.

The sample holds a few counts of this clonotype. The rearrangement joins TRBV12-5 to TRBJ2-7, with 7 bases identical to TRBD2. CDR3 length equals 17 residues. J lost 5 bases, V lost 0 bases, and 13 bases had no gene match. Germline CDR1 reads LGHNT; CDR2 reads FRNRAP. The CDR3 reads CASGLVPAGGRGDEQYF. The CDR3 nucleotides are TGTGCTAGTGGTTTGGTACCCGCCGGGGGGAGGGGAGACGAGCAGTACTTC. Full variable domain (rest looked up from reference TRBV12-5 and TRBJ2-7): DARVTQTPRHKVTEMGQEVTMRCQPILGHNTVFWYRQTMMQGLELLAYFRNRAPLDDSGMPKDRFSAEMPDATLATLKIQPSEPRDSAVYFCASGLVPAGGRGDEQYFGPGTRLTVT.

This clonotype occurred many times. The V call is TRBV7-9, the J call TRBJ2-2; D perhaps matches TRBD2 (5 bases). CDR1 and CDR2 (germline): SEHNR, FQNEAQ (reference sequence). CDR3 size: 14 residues. With 5 bases removed from V and 0 bases from J, the gap between germline ends came to 7 bases. The CDR3 sequence is CASSILANTGELFF. The DNA for the CDR3 is TGTGCCAGCAGCATACTAGCGAACACCGGGGAGCTGTTTTTT. Based on the CDR3 plus reference TRBV7-9 and TRBJ2-2, the full variable domain is DTGVSQNPRHKITKRGQNVTFRCDPISEHNRLYWYRQTLGQGPEFLTYFQNEAQLEKSRLLSDRFSAERPKGSFSTLEIQRTEQGDSAMYLCASSILANTGELFFGEGSRLTVL.

This clonotype was counted a few times. This sequence joins TRBV10-2 and TRBJ2-3; 7 nucleotides agree with TRBD1. V lost 6 bases and J lost 1; bases outside the gene matches: 4. CDR3 size: 14 residues. The V gene's germline CDR1 is WSHSY and CDR2 SAAADI. Written as DNA, the CDR3 is TGCGCCAGCAGGACAGGGTTGGGCACAGATACGCAGTATTTT. Amino acids: CASRTGLGTDTQYF.

The chain recombines TRBV29-1 with TRBJ2-7, with D unclear. The CDR3 is 11 amino acids. The ends were cut back, 3 bases at V and 7 bases at J, with 10 bases in the middle. Germline loops: CDR1 SQVTM, CDR2 ANQGSEA. CDR3 loop: CSVETLGEQYF. The CDR3 nucleotides read TGCAGCGTTGAGACCCTGGGGGAGCAGTACTTC.

The J gene is TRBJ2-1, the V gene TRBV12-3 or TRBV12-4; 11 bases are shared with TRBD1. V lost 8 bases to trimming and J lost 1 base; unmatched junction nucleotides: 4. The CDR3 has 15 amino acids. The CDR3 loop reads CASARDRGSYNEQFF. CDR3 nucleotides: TGTGCCAGCGCCAGGGACAGGGGGTCCTACAATGAGCAGTTCTTC.

This clonotype was counted many times. This rearrangement joins TRBV28 to TRBJ2-1; 9 positions agree with TRBD1. CDR3 length: 14 amino acids. CDR1 is MDHEN, CDR2 SYDVKM, per germline. Losses at the gene ends were 6 bases for V and 8 bases for J; bases not matched to a gene: 8. The CDR3 loop is CASSLGQGRDEQFF. CDR3 DNA sequence: TGTGCCAGCAGCTTAGGACAGGGGAGGGATGAGCAGTTCTTC.

This clonotype was seen only a few times. This sequence joins TRBV13 and TRBJ1-2, with unresolved D. CDR1 is PRHDT and CDR2 is FYEKMQ in the germline V gene (reference sequence). V was pared by 5 bases and J by 8 bases, with 15 bases between. There are 13 residues in the CDR3. The CDR3 is CASSQERSEGYTF. As DNA, the CDR3 is TGTGCCAGCAGCCAGGAGAGGAGCGAGGGCTACACCTTC. Full variable domain (outside the CDR3, taken from reference TRBV13 and TRBJ1-2): AAGVIQSPRHLIKEKRETATLKCYPIPRHDTVYWYQQGPGQDPQFLISFYEKMQSDKGSIPDRFSAQQFSDYHSELNMSSLELGDSALYFCASSQERSEGYTFGSGTRLTVV.